This TCR beta chain is drawn from a study of T cells after yellow fever vaccination. Template switching with 5'RACE generated the TCR cDNA and added a universal primer site and UMIs. TCRdb processed the 5' RACE reads anew with MiXCR; each CDR3 protein has one entry. The sample consists of 200,000 to 300,000 distinct CDR3 sequences, 10% to 15% of them appearing once. The V gene lost 0 bases and the J gene lost 0 bases, with 9 bases spanning the gap. The germline CDR1 and CDR2 sequences are SGHRS and YFSETQ. This CDR3 is built from 16 residues. General study findings and limits: Although most clonotypes did not, a small share appeared in both CD4 and CD8 compartments.

In this sample, this clonotype turned up a few times. Its specificity is unknown. Sequencing was performed on CD4+ T cells sorted from PBMCs, taken 45 days after the yellow fever booster vaccination. V usage is TRBV5-1 and J usage is TRBJ2-2; D might be TRBD1 (6 bases). This sequence was found in a man aged 30 to 39 who received the YFV17D yellow fever vaccine. The CDR3 DNA reads as TGCGCCAGCAGCTTGGCCAGGGGCTCGAACACCGGGGAGCTGTTTTTT. It yields the protein CASSLARGSNTGELFF.